The rows below give T cell receptor beta chains drawn from one sample of a study of pediatric ulcerative colitis. Libraries were prepared by immunoSEQ multiplex PCR; TCRdb keeps only in-frame clonotypes and omits some of them. The data show 50,000 to 65,000 clones, 86% seen once. Sequencing used blood. The receptor set was obtained from a boy aged 10-17 years with severe ulcerative colitis. CDR3s include the opening cysteine and the closing phenylalanine or tryptophan. The D gene is left open where the match is weak. The listing skips clone size in some rows; elsewhere it reads once, few, many or a size class.

>15|few|TRBJ2-1|TRBD2|TRBV6-5
CASSFSGRRPNEQFF
TGTGCCAGCAGTTTTAGCGGGAGACGTCCCAATGAGCAGTTCTTC
>15|.|TRBJ1-1|TRBD1|TRBV19
CASSLEQGGNTEAFF
TGTGCCAGTAGTCTTGAACAGGGGGGGAACACTGAAGCTTTCTTT
>11|.|TRBJ2-7|.|TRBV6-5
CASSHGGEQYF
TGTGCCAGCAGTCACGGGGGCGAGCAGTACTTC
>12|few|TRBJ1-1|.|TRBV2
CASGDGNTEAFF
TGTGCCAGCGGGGACGGGAACACTGAAGCTTTCTTT
>12|few|TRBJ1-2|.|TRBV30
CAWSKDVQGSTF
TGTGCCTGGTCGAAAGATGTACAGGGAAGTACCTTC
>13|.|TRBJ2-7|.|TRBV12-5
CASGLAVSYEQYF
TGTGCTAGTGGTTTGGCAGTCTCCTACGAGCAGTACTTC
>14|.|TRBJ1-1|.|TRBV4-1
CASSPNRGGTEAFF
TGCGCCAGCAGCCCCAACAGAGGGGGCACTGAAGCTTTCTTT
>15|.|TRBJ2-1|TRBD2|TRBV5-1
CASSRRFAGADEQFF
TGCGCCAGCAGCCGACGGTTTGCGGGAGCAGATGAGCAGTTCTTC
>13|.|TRBJ2-1|TRBD2|TRBV19
CAIGRTSASEQFF
TGTGCCATAGGTAGGACTAGCGCTTCTGAGCAGTTCTTC
>14|.|TRBJ1-1|.|TRBV7-2
CASSPRRESPEAFF
TGTGCCAGCTCCCCGCGCAGGGAGAGTCCTGAAGCTTTCTTT
>13|.|TRBJ1-1|.|TRBV10-3
CAITVAGPTEAFF
TGTGCCATCACAGTGGCAGGGCCCACTGAAGCTTTCTTT
>12|once|TRBJ1-2|.|TRBV6-1
CASIRGKYGYTF
TGTGCCAGCATCCGGGGTAAGTATGGCTACACCTTC
>12|few|TRBJ1-4|TRBD1|TRBV7-6
CASAGGNEKLFF
TGTGCCAGCGCAGGGGGGAATGAAAAACTGTTTTTT
>14|.|TRBJ1-1|.|TRBV18
CASSSRDGNTEAFF
TGTGCCAGCTCATCCCGGGACGGGAACACTGAAGCTTTCTTT
>12|.|TRBJ1-2|TRBD1|TRBV5-4
CASSWGTGGHTF
TGTGCCAGCAGCTGGGGGACAGGGGGACACACCTTC
>13|once|TRBJ1-1|.|TRBV7-8
CASSFQKNTEAFF
TGTGCCAGCAGCTTTCAGAAGAACACTGAAGCTTTCTTT
>17|once|TRBJ1-1|.|TRBV27
CASSFIVPPGTNTEAFF
TGTGCCAGCAGTTTTATTGTCCCCCCCGGGACGAACACTGAAGCTTTCTTT
>15|.|TRBJ2-5|TRBD2|TRBV10-3
CAISEPIAGGETQYF
TGTGCCATCAGTGAGCCAATAGCGGGTGGAGAGACCCAGTACTTC
>12|.|TRBJ2-7|.|TRBV5-4
CASSLASYEQYF
TGTGCCAGCAGCTTGGCCTCCTACGAGCAGTACTTC
>14|.|TRBJ1-5|.|TRBV11-3
CASSSGGDNQPQHF
TGTGCCAGCAGCTCAGGTGGAGACAATCAGCCCCAGCATTTT
>14|.|TRBJ2-3|TRBD1|TRBV6-1
CACRGTGLPDTQYF
TGTGCCTGCCGGGGGACAGGGCTTCCAGATACGCAGTATTTT
>15|.|TRBJ1-5|.|TRBV4-3
CASSQDRGGGQPQHF
TGCGCCAGCAGCCAAGATCGAGGGGGAGGGCAGCCCCAGCATTTT
>14|.|TRBJ1-4|TRBD1|TRBV30
CAWSWDRSNEKLFF
TGTGCCTGGAGTTGGGACAGGTCTAATGAAAAACTGTTTTTT
>11|few|TRBJ2-1|.|TRBV13
CASSLEGEQFF
TGTGCCAGCAGCTTAGAGGGGGAGCAGTTCTTC
>17|.|TRBJ2-3|.|TRBV1
CTSSQAPLAGGTDTQYF
TGCACCAGCAGCCAAGCCCCACTAGCGGGAGGCACAGATACGCAGTATTTT
>15|.|TRBJ1-2|.|TRBV25-1
CASSEYGGIGAGYTF
TGTGCCAGCAGTGAATATGGAGGGATTGGTGCTGGCTACACCTTC
>14|.|TRBJ1-1|.|TRBV25-1
CASSEFRGGTEAFF
TGTGCCAGCAGTGAATTCCGCGGGGGCACTGAAGCTTTCTTT
>12|.|TRBJ2-1|.|TRBV5-1
CASSLGGGEQFF
TGCGCCAGCAGCTTAGGGGGAGGTGAGCAGTTCTTC
>13|.|TRBJ2-4|TRBD2|TRBV7-9
CASSWEGQNIQYF
TGTGCCAGCAGTTGGGAGGGGCAAAACATTCAGTACTTC
>15|.|TRBJ1-1|TRBD1|TRBV18
CASTSGAGGHTEAFF
TGTGCCAGCACTTCAGGGGCAGGGGGCCACACTGAAGCTTTCTTT
>13|.|TRBJ1-2|.|TRBV14
CASSPGPNYGYTF
TGTGCCAGCAGCCCAGGCCCGAACTATGGCTACACCTTC
>14|.|TRBJ1-2|TRBD1|TRBV6-6
CASSSPRDSYGYTF
TGTGCCAGCAGTTCACCCCGGGACAGCTATGGCTACACCTTC
>17|.|TRBJ2-1|TRBD2|TRBV18
CASSPSTSGTNYNEQFF
TGTGCCAGCTCACCAAGCACTAGCGGTACTAACTACAATGAGCAGTTCTTC
>14|.|TRBJ2-7|TRBD1|TRBV27
CASSYRGPIYEQYF
TGTGCCAGCAGTTACAGGGGACCCATCTACGAGCAGTACTTC
>16|.|TRBJ2-7|TRBD2|TRBV19
CASRETGTSGSYEQYF
TGTGCCAGTAGGGAGACCGGGACTAGCGGCTCCTACGAGCAGTACTTC
>16|.|TRBJ1-3|.|TRBV7-2
CASSRETRPSGNTIYF
TGTGCCAGCAGCCGAGAGACCCGGCCATCCGGAAACACCATATATTTT
>13|once|TRBJ2-5|TRBD2|TRBV19
CASAGGRQETQYF
TGTGCCTCAGCGGGAGGCCGTCAAGAGACCCAGTACTTC
>14|.|TRBJ2-1|TRBD2|TRBV30
CAWSVPAGGNEQFF
TGTGCCTGGAGTGTCCCAGCGGGAGGGAATGAGCAGTTCTTC
>16|.|TRBJ2-7|.|TRBV5-1
CASSLRGEPSAGEQYF
TGCGCCAGCAGCTTGAGGGGAGAACCTAGTGCGGGCGAGCAGTACTTC
>17|.|TRBJ2-2|.|TRBV9
CASSVKSAGTNTGELFF
TGTGCCAGCAGCGTTAAATCGGCAGGGACGAACACCGGGGAGCTGTTTTTT
>14|.|TRBJ2-7|TRBD2|TRBV4-1
CASSQVGGSYEQYF
TGCGCCAGCAGCCAAGTCGGGGGGAGCTACGAGCAGTACTTC
>12|.|TRBJ2-1|.|TRBV7-2
CASSLVYNEQFF
TGTGCCAGCAGCTTAGTTTACAATGAGCAGTTCTTC
>13|.|TRBJ2-1|.|TRBV13
CASTPGAYNEQFF
TGTGCCAGCACCCCCGGCGCCTACAATGAGCAGTTCTTC
>15|few|TRBJ2-1|TRBD2|TRBV9
CASSVSAGVGNEQFF
TGTGCCAGCAGCGTATCAGCGGGAGTTGGCAATGAGCAGTTCTTC
>12|.|TRBJ2-7|.|TRBV30
CAWSWTAPDQYF
TGTGCCTGGAGTTGGACAGCCCCAGATCAGTACTTC
>17|.|TRBJ1-2|.|TRBV7-9
CASSSRLTGGPGYGYTF
TGTGCCAGCAGCTCTCGACTGACAGGAGGCCCTGGCTATGGCTACACCTTC
>16|.|TRBJ2-2|TRBD2|TRBV5-1
CASSLPTSGSTGELFF
TGCGCCAGCAGCTTGCCGACTAGCGGGAGCACCGGGGAGCTGTTTTTT
>12|.|TRBJ2-2|.|TRBV7-2
CASSLGAGELFF
TGTGCCAGCAGCCTGGGGGCCGGGGAGCTGTTTTTT
>14|few|TRBJ1-4|.|TRBV18
CASSPGRVGEKLFF
TGTGCCAGCTCACCAGGCAGGGTGGGCGAAAAACTGTTTTTT
>17|.|TRBJ1-2|TRBD1|TRBV27
CASSPVGPDRGDYGYTF
TGTGCCAGCAGCCCCGTCGGCCCGGACAGGGGAGACTATGGCTACACCTTC
>15|.|TRBJ2-1|.|TRBV6-5
CASSPRGGKGNEQFF
TGTGCCAGCAGCCCCCGGGGCGGGAAGGGGAATGAGCAGTTCTTC
>15|.|TRBJ2-3|TRBD2|TRBV2
CASIGTSGSTDTQYF
TGTGCCAGCATCGGGACTAGCGGAAGCACAGATACGCAGTATTTT
>16|.|TRBJ2-1|TRBD2|TRBV27
CASSGTSGSPYNEQFF
TGTGCCAGCAGCGGGACTAGCGGGAGCCCCTACAATGAGCAGTTCTTC
>15|.|TRBJ2-7|.|TRBV6-6
CASSYLGAGPYEQYF
TGTGCCAGCAGTTACTTGGGGGCAGGGCCGTACGAGCAGTACTTC
>11|.|TRBJ2-3|.|TRBV29-1
CSVTNTDTQYF
TGCAGCGTTACTAACACAGATACGCAGTATTTT
>14|.|TRBJ2-7|.|TRBV21-1
CASSKIGTAYEQYF
TGTGCCAGCAGCAAAATTGGGACAGCCTACGAGCAGTACTTC
>16|few|TRBJ1-5|.|TRBV19
CASSIDPKVSNQPQHF
TGTGCCAGTAGTATAGATCCGAAGGTTAGCAATCAGCCCCAGCATTTT